This T cell receptor beta chain was found in a study of regulatory T cells in long-lasting Graves disease. Study conclusions and caveats: Persistent patients shared more public clonotypes (approximately 2,700) than newly diagnosed patients (over 900). Few sampled subjects may have lowered accuracy.

Indicated time point: persistent/refractory GD, antithyroid drugs over 5 years with positive TRAb. Extracted PBMC RNA gave rise to the TCR library. Graves' disease diagnosis followed American Thyroid Association guidelines. Those enrolled as patients came out of an endocrinology department in Xi'an, China. With iRepertoire HTBI primers and Arm-PCR of CDR3 regions, TCR beta libraries were built. TCRdb ran MiXCR on the multiplex PCR reads and lists one entry per CDR3 protein. The sample lists a few hundred thousand distinct CDR3 sequences, around 24% seen once, with around 26% in the top ten. Turning to this clonotype: Its specificity is unknown.

Here the sequenced sample was peripheral blood mononuclear cells (PBMCs), taken when the disease was refractory, from a patient treated with antithyroid drugs. This clonotype was sampled from a female donor with Graves disease.

The CDR3 DNA reads as TGTGCCAGTAGTAACCGGGCCCAAGGGAATGAAAAACTGTTTTTT. Its translation: CASSNRAQGNEKLFF. The chain employs TRBV19 and TRBJ1-4, with D hard to call. V lost 4 bases and J 5 bases, leaving 14 bases between the germline ends. There are 15 residues in the CDR3. Germline assignment: CDR1 LNHDA and CDR2 SQIVND (reference sequence).